Following are 25 T cell receptor beta chains from one sample sequenced in a study of blood T cell repertoires in COVID-19. Only in-frame clones appear in the TCRdb table, and some are missing; sequencing was by immunoSEQ multiplex PCR. The repertoire includes over 150,000 clones, roughly 88% of them detected once, and about 18% sits in the top ten. Source material: peripheral blood. Source of these receptors: a man aged 45 to 65 with COVID-19, enrolled during active disease.

The chain employs TRBV14 and TRBJ2-1, with 8 bases matching TRBD2. The CDR3 is 17 residues long. Germline V gives CDR1 SGHDN, CDR2 FVKESK. J was trimmed by 2 bases and V by 2 bases; bases with no gene match: 8. The CDR3 DNA reads as TGTGCCAGCAGCCAAAAAACAGCGGGAGCGCCCTACAATGAGCAGTTCTTC. This sequence encodes CASSQKTAGAPYNEQFF.

The V and J genes are TRBV9 and TRBJ1-2; no clear D gene. Germline CDR1 SGDLS, CDR2 YYNGEE. The CDR3 extends over 14 amino acids. Trimming shortened V by 4 bases and J by 5 bases, and 15 bases separated the two germline ends. The CDR3 sequence: CASSFNDQTYGYTF. CDR3 bases: TGTGCCAGCAGCTTCAACGATCAAACATATGGCTACACCTTC.

The table lists this clone with a count of one. V usage is TRBV27 and J usage is TRBJ2-7, with 9 bases fitting TRBD1. This CDR3 region has 16 residues. Germline V gives CDR1 MNHEY, CDR2 SMNVEV (reference sequence). V lost 7 bases and J lost 5; bases outside the gene matches: 15. CDR3 amino acids: CASTHWMGQGINEQYF. CDR3 in DNA: TGTGCCAGCACCCATTGGATGGGACAGGGTATCAACGAGCAGTACTTC.

A single count supports this clone. This sample includes further DNA sequences coding for the same CDR3. The chain links TRBV28 to TRBJ1-2, with 8 bases that match TRBD1. The CDR3 contains 14 residues. V shed 6 bases, J shed 2 bases, and the junction held 5 bases outside the gene matches. Germline CDR1 reads MDHEN; CDR2 reads SYDVKM. The CDR3 protein is CASSSGQGNYGYTF. CDR3 nucleotide sequence: TGTGCCAGCAGCTCCGGACAGGGCAACTATGGCTACACCTTC.

The rearrangement joins TRBV10-3 to TRBJ2-3; tentatively, D is TRBD1 (7 bases). Trimming removed 8 bases from V and 0 bases from J, with 15 bases in between. Germline CDR1 reads ENHRY; CDR2 reads SYGVKD. The CDR3 spans 15 residues. CDR3 DNA: TGTGCCATCGGGGGGACAGAGGCTAGCACAGATACGCAGTATTTT. It is translated as CAIGGTEASTDTQYF.

The chain recombines TRBV24-1 with TRBJ2-5; TRBD2 aligns across 11 bases. This CDR3 region has 13 residues. Germline CDR1 reads KGHDR; CDR2 reads SFDVKD. Losses at the gene ends were 3 bases for V and 11 bases for J; bases not matched to a gene: 4. CDR3 coding DNA: TGTGCCACCAGTGATATAGCGGGAGGGCCGCAGTACTTC. Translating it yields CATSDIAGGPQYF.

Notes on this clone: Other DNA sequences in this sample translate to the same CDR3. CDR3 nucleotide sequence: TGTGCCAGCAGTTTTGCGGGGAACTATGGCTACACCTTC. It specifies CASSFAGNYGYTF. V is TRBV12-3 or TRBV12-4 and J is TRBJ1-2; D is uncertain. The CDR3 is 13 residues long. V shed 3 bases and J shed 2 bases, with 7 bases lying between them.

In its sample, this clone was seen once. This chain uses TRBV2 with TRBJ1-1; possible D gene TRBD1, 6 bases. There are 14 residues in the CDR3. Trimming stripped 6 bases from V and 5 bases from J, with 16 bases between. Germline CDR1 is SNHLY and CDR2 is FYNNEI. This CDR3 reads CASSTGLPGTEAFF. Here the CDR3 DNA reads TGTGCCAGCAGCACAGGGCTCCCGGGGACTGAAGCTTTCTTT.

CDR3 loop: CASTSTSGYEQYF. The CDR3 nucleotides are TGTGCCAGCACCTCGACTAGCGGGTACGAGCAGTACTTC. V is TRBV6-5 and J is TRBJ2-7; 10 nucleotides align to TRBD2. V was pared by 7 bases and J by 4 bases, with 4 bases of the junction left unmatched. The CDR3 has 13 amino acids. CDR1 is MNHEY, CDR2 SVGAGI, per germline.

The rearrangement links TRBV11-2 to TRBJ2-5, with a tentative D call TRBD1 (6 bases). Germline CDR1 is SGHAT and CDR2 is FQNNGV. The CDR3 spans 15 residues. The V and J ends lost 1 base and 6 bases respectively, with 15 bases between them. CDR3 protein: CASSLVTGMQQTQYF. The CDR3 nucleotides read TGTGCCAGCAGCTTAGTTACAGGGATGCAGCAGACCCAGTACTTC.

The gene calls are TRBV13 and TRBJ1-2; tentatively, D is TRBD1 (6 bases). The CDR3 consists of 16 residues. CDR1 and CDR2 (germline): PRHDT, FYEKMQ (reference sequence). V was cut by 0 bases and J by 6 bases, with 17 bases left in between. CDR3 coding DNA: TGTGCCAGCAGCTTAGGCCGAGCAGGGGTTAAAGATGGCTACACCTTC. It is translated as CASSLGRAGVKDGYTF.

The chain combines TRBV13 with TRBJ2-2; 8 positions agree with TRBD1. V lost 3 bases, J lost 6 bases, and 3 bases stayed unmatched. Germline V CDR1 and CDR2: PRHDT, FYEKMQ (reference sequence). This CDR3 is built from 14 residues. The CDR3 sequence: CASSLGQAPGELFF. In DNA, the CDR3 is TGTGCCAGCAGCTTGGGACAGGCCCCCGGGGAGCTGTTTTTT.

The CDR3 loop reads CASSQRQGRNEQYF. CDR3 in DNA: TGTGCCAGCAGCCAAAGACAGGGTAGAAACGAGCAGTACTTC. This chain uses TRBV7-2 with TRBJ2-7; 7 nucleotides match TRBD1. The CDR3 totals 14 residues. CDR1 and CDR2 (germline): SGHTA, FQGNSA. Germline trimming cut 5 bases from V and 5 bases from J; bases unmatched to any gene: 9.

The rearrangement links TRBV27 to TRBJ2-3; TRBD1 matches at 9 bases. Germline V lookup: CDR1 MNHEY, CDR2 SMNVEV (reference sequence). The CDR3 contains 18 residues. V shed 7 bases, J shed 1 base, and the junction held 15 bases outside the gene matches. The CDR3, as DNA: TGTGCCAGCAATCTCTATTCAAAAACAGGGGGCGGCACAGATACGCAGTATTTT. Its translation: CASNLYSKTGGGTDTQYF.

The rearrangement links TRBV5-4 to TRBJ2-6, with D unresolved. Trimming removed 4 bases from V and 1 base from J, with 15 bases in between. CDR1 is SGHNT and CDR2 is YYREEE in the germline V gene (reference sequence). The CDR3 length is 17 residues. CDR3 nucleotide sequence: TGTGCCAGCAGCCCTTCGGAGTTCCGTTCTGGGGCCAACGTCCTGACTTTC. Protein sequence: CASSPSEFRSGANVLTF.

This clone is a singleton in its sample. V is TRBV5-4 and J is TRBJ1-2; 10 positions match TRBD1. Germline V lookup: CDR1 SGHNT, CDR2 YYREEE (reference sequence). The V and J ends lost 4 bases and 5 bases, in that order; junction bases with no gene match: 8. This CDR3 has 15 amino acids. The CDR3 loop is CASSPRQGAGYGYTF. As DNA, the CDR3 is TGTGCCAGCAGCCCGAGACAGGGGGCTGGGTATGGCTACACCTTC.

The genes are TRBV7-9 and TRBJ2-7; unclear D gene. Germline V gives CDR1 SEHNR, CDR2 FQNEAQ (reference sequence). CDR3 length: 13 amino acids. Deletions cut 1 base from V and 9 bases from J, with 13 bases between. In nucleotides, the CDR3 is TGTGCCAGCAGCTTAGATATAGCCAGCCTGCAGTACTTC. Its translation: CASSLDIASLQYF. The full variable domain, with the rest looked up from reference TRBV7-9 and TRBJ2-7, is DTGVSQNPRHKITKRGQNVTFRCDPISEHNRLYWYRQTLGQGPEFLTYFQNEAQLEKSRLLSDRFSAERPKGSFSTLEIQRTEQGDSAMYLCASSLDIASLQYFGPGTRLTVT.

This chain connects TRBV11-1 to TRBJ2-1; a weak D match, TRBD2 (5 bases). CDR3 length equals 13 residues. Germline CDR1 is SGHAT and CDR2 is FQDESV (reference sequence). The ends were cut back, 5 bases at V and 14 bases at J, with 19 bases in the middle. The CDR3 protein is CASSQSYLAGKFF. The DNA of the CDR3 is TGTGCCAGCAGCCAAAGCTACCTAGCTGGGAAGTTCTTC. The full variable domain, its missing parts supplied by reference TRBV11-1 and TRBJ2-1, is EAEVAQSPRYKITEKSQAVAFWCDPISGHATLYWYRQILGQGPELLVQFQDESVVDDSQLPKDRFSAERLKGVDSTLKIQPAELGDSAMYLCASSQSYLAGKFFGPGTRLTVL.

The V gene is TRBV9, the J gene TRBJ1-3; the D is unclear. Germline V gene sequence: CDR1 SGDLS, CDR2 YYNGEE. Trimming cost V 0 bases and J 2 bases, with 9 bases left between them. CDR3 length equals 15 residues. CDR3 bases: TGTGCCAGCAGCGTAGGATGGCTGGCTGGAAACACCATATATTTT. Translating gives CASSVGWLAGNTIYF.

The chain employs TRBV6-6 and TRBJ2-7; 9 bases align to TRBD1. The ends lost 7 bases at V and 2 bases at J; junction bases unmatched: 9. Germline assignment: CDR1 MNHNY and CDR2 SVGAGI (reference sequence). This CDR3 comprises 15 residues. The CDR3 nucleotides read TGTGCCAGCACACTACGGGGACAGGGAACCTACGAGCAGTACTTC. Its translation: CASTLRGQGTYEQYF.

The chain employs TRBV30 and TRBJ1-2; TRBD1 matches at 8 bases. The trim removed 5 bases at V and 3 bases at J, leaving 5 bases unmatched. CDR3 size: 13 residues. The germline CDR1 and CDR2 sequences are GTSNPN and SVGIG (reference sequence). CDR3 DNA sequence: TGTGCCTGGGACAGGGGAAGGGACTATGGCTACACCTTC. It yields the protein CAWDRGRDYGYTF. The whole variable domain, filled in from reference TRBV30 and TRBJ1-2, reads SQTIHQWPATLVQPVGSPLSLECTVEGTSNPNLYWYRQAAGRGLQLLFYSVGIGQISSEVPQNLSASRPQDRQFILSSKKLLLSDSGFYLCAWDRGRDYGYTFGSGTRLTVV.

This rearrangement joins TRBV3-1 (or the pseudogene TRBV3-2) to TRBJ1-5; 9 bases align to TRBD1. The V gene end was trimmed by 4 bases and the J gene end by 6 bases; junction bases not matched to a gene: 4. The CDR3 length is 14 residues. The germline V gene encodes CDR1 LGHDT and CDR2 YNNKEL (reference sequence). This CDR3 reads CASSPGTGIQPQHF. The CDR3 bases are TGTGCCAGCAGCCCCGGGACAGGGATTCAGCCCCAGCATTTT.

The chain joins TRBV6-4 to TRBJ2-3; 11 positions agree with TRBD2. With V trimmed by 5 bases and J by 6 bases, 7 bases remained unmatched. Germline CDR1 reads MRHNA; CDR2 reads SNTAGT. This CDR3 is 15 amino acids long. For the CDR3, the DNA is TGTGCCAGCAGTCCCACTAGCGGGGGTTCGGATACGCAGTATTTT. It translates to CASSPTSGGSDTQYF.

J is TRBJ2-1 and V is TRBV7-8; 9 bases map to TRBD2. The V gene end was trimmed by 1 base and the J gene end by 7 bases; junction bases not matched to a gene: 11. In germline, CDR1 is SGHVS, CDR2 FQNEAQ. The CDR3 contains 17 residues. The CDR3 DNA follows: TGTGCCAGCAGCTTAGGGGGAGGGACTAGCCCCTCAAATGAGCAGTTCTTC. As protein: CASSLGGGTSPSNEQFF.

This clone has only one observation. This chain uses TRBV7-3 with TRBJ2-3, with D tentatively TRBD1 (7 bases). Germline values: CDR1 SGHTA, CDR2 FQGTGA. This CDR3 has 15 amino acids. With 6 bases removed from V and 0 bases from J, the gap between germline ends came to 13 bases. The CDR3 nucleotides read TGTGCCAGCAGACTACAGGGGACTAGCACAGATACGCAGTATTTT. This codes for CASRLQGTSTDTQYF.